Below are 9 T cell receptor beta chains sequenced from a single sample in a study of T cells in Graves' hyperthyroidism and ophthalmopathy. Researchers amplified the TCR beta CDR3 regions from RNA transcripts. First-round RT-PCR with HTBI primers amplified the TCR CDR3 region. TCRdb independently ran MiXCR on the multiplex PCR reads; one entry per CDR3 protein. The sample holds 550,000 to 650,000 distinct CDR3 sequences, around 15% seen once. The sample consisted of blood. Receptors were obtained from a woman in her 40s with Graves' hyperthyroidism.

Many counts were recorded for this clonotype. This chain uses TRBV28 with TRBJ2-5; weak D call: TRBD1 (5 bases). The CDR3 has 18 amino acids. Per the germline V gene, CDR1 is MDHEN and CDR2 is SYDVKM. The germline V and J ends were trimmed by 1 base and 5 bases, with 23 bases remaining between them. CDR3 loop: CASSLYEKGVGDMETQYF. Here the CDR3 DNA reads TGTGCCAGCAGTTTATATGAGAAAGGGGTTGGGGATATGGAGACCCAGTACTTC.

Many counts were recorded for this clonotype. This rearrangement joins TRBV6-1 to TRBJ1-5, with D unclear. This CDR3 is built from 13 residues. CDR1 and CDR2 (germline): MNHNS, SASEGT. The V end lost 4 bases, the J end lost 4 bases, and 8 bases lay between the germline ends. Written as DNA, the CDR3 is TGTGCCAGCAGTGGGTATATTAATCAGCCCCAGCATTTT. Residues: CASSGYINQPQHF.

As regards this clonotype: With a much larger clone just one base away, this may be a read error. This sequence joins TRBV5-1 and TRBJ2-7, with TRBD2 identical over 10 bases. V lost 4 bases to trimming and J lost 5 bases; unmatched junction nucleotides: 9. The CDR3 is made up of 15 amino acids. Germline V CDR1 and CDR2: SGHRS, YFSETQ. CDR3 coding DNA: TGCGCCAGCAGCGCCCGAACTAGCGGGAACAACGAGCAGTACTTC. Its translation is CASSARTSGNNEQYF.

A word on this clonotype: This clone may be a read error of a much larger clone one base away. Written as DNA, the CDR3 is TGCGCCGGCAGTCCGGGACAGTCCGTCGAGCAGTACTTC. The encoded protein is CAGSPGQSVEQYF. This chain joins TRBV10-1 and TRBJ2-7; TRBD1 matches at 7 bases. Germline assignment: CDR1 WNHNN and CDR2 SYGVQD (reference sequence). CDR3 length: 13 amino acids.

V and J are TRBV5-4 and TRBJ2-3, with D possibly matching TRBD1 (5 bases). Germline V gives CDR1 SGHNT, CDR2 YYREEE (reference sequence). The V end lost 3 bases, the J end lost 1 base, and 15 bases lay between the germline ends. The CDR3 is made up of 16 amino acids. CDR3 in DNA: TGTGCCAGCAGCTCTGGGGCAGGTGTCCGCACAGATACGCAGTATTTT. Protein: CASSSGAGVRTDTQYF. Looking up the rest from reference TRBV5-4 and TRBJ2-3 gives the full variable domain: ETGVTQSPTHLIKTRGQQVTLRCSSQSGHNTVSWYQQALGQGPQFIFQYYREEENGRGNFPPRFSGLQFPNYSSELNVNALELDDSALYLCASSSGAGVRTDTQYFGPGTRLTVL.

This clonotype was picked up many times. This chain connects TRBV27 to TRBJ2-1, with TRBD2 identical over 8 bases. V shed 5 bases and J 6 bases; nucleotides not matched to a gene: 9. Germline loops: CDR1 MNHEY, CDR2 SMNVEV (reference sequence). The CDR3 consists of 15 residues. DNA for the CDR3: TGTGCCAGCAGTCCAGCGGGAGATGGAGGCAATGAGCAGTTCTTC. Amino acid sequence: CASSPAGDGGNEQFF.

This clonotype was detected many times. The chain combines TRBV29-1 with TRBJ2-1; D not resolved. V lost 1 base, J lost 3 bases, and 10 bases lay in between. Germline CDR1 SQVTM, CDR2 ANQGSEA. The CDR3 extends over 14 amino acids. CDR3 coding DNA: TGCAGCGTTGAAGGCAATCTAGACTACAATGAGCAGTTCTTC. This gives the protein CSVEGNLDYNEQFF.

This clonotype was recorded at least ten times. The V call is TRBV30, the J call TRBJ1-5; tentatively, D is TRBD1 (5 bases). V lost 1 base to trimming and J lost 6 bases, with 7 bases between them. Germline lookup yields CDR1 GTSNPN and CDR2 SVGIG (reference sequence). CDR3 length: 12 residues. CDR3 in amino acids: CAWSGGAQPQHF. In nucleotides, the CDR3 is TGTGCCTGGAGTGGAGGGGCTCAGCCCCAGCATTTT.

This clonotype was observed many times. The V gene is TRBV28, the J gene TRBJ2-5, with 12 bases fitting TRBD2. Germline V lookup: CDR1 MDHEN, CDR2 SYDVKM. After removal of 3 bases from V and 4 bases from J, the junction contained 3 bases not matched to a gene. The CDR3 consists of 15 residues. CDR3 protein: CASSLLAGGRETQYF. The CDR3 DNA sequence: TGTGCCAGCAGTTTGCTAGCGGGAGGGCGAGAGACCCAGTACTTC.